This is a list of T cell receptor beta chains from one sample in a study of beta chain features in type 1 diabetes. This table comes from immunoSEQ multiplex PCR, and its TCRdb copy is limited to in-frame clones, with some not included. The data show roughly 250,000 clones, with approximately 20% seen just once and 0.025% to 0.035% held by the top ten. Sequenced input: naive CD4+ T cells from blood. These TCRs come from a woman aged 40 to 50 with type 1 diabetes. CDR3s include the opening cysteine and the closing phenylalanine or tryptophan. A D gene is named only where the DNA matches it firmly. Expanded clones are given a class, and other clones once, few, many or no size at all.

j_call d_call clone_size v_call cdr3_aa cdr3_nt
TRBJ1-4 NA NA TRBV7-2 CASSLVGRRATNEKLFF TGTGCCAGCAGCTTAGTCGGGAGAAGAGCAACTAATGAAAAACTGTTTTTT
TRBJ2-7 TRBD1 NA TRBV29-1 CSVEEQDRGGEQYF TGCAGCGTTGAGGAGCAAGACAGGGGGGGCGAGCAGTACTTC
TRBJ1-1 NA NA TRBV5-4 CASSREFQANTEAFF TGTGCCAGCAGCCGTGAATTCCAGGCGAACACTGAAGCTTTCTTT
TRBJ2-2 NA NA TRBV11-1 CASRDREGTGELFF TGTGCCAGCAGGGACAGGGAGGGCACCGGGGAGCTGTTTTTT
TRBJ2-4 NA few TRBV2 CASGGSGWNIQYF TGTGCCAGCGGAGGAAGCGGGTGGAACATTCAGTACTTC
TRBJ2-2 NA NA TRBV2 CASGTGPPSGELFF TGTGCCAGCGGCACAGGACCACCAAGCGGGGAGCTGTTTTTT
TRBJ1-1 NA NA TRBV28 CASTSRGAQNTEAFF TGTGCCAGTACAAGCCGCGGGGCACAGAACACTGAAGCTTTCTTT
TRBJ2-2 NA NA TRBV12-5 CATSAGSNTGELFF TGTGCTACCTCCGCGGGCAGTAACACCGGGGAGCTGTTTTTT
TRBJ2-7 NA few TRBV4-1 CASSQDRDSYEQYF TGCGCCAGCAGCCAAGACAGGGACTCCTACGAGCAGTACTTC
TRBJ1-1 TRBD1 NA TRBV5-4 CASSTGQGLNTEAFF TGTGCCAGCAGCACCGGACAGGGCTTGAACACTGAAGCTTTCTTT
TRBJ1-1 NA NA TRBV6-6 CASSAQAKNTEAFF TGTGCCAGCAGTGCGCAGGCGAAAAACACTGAAGCTTTCTTT
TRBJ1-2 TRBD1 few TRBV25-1 CASSSTGEDGYTF TGTGCCAGCTCTTCCACAGGGGAGGATGGCTACACCTTC
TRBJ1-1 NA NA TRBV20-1 CSALGGTEAFF TGCAGTGCCCTAGGAGGGACTGAAGCTTTCTTT
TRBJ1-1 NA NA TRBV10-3 CAIRARTGGNTEAFF TGTGCCATCAGGGCGAGGACTGGCGGGAACACTGAAGCTTTCTTT
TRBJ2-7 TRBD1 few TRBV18 CASSGDRGAYEQYF TGTGCCAGCTCCGGCGACAGGGGAGCCTACGAGCAGTACTTC
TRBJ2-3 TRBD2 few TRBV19 CASSSAGADTQYF TGTGCCAGTAGTTCGGCGGGAGCAGATACGCAGTATTTT
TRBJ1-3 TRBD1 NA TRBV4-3 CASSQDPTGYYSGNTIYF TGCGCCAGCAGCCAAGACCCGACAGGGTATTACTCTGGAAACACCATATATTTT
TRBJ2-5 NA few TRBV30 CAWAPLAAQETQYF TGTGCCTGGGCACCCTTGGCGGCCCAAGAGACCCAGTACTTC
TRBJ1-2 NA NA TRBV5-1 CASSLEEIGGYTF TGCGCCAGCAGCTTAGAAGAGATCGGTGGCTACACCTTC
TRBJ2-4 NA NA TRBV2 CASRRDIQYF TGTGCCAGCAGGCGGGACATTCAGTACTTC
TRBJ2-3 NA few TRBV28 CASSSTTTRDTQYF TGTGCCAGCAGTTCGACAACCACCCGAGATACGCAGTATTTT
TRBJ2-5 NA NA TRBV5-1 CASSLTGEEETQYF TGCGCCAGCAGCCTCACAGGGGAGGAAGAGACCCAGTACTTC
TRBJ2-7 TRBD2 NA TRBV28 CATGLPRDEQYF TGTGCCACGGGACTACCTCGGGACGAGCAGTACTTC
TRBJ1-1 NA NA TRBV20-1 CSARFLTEAFF TGCAGTGCTAGATTCTTGACTGAAGCTTTCTTT
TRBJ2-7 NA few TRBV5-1 CASSLEPYEQYF TGCGCCAGCAGCTTGGAGCCCTACGAGCAGTACTTC
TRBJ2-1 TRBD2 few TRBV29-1 CSVVGTDTSGMPYNEQFF TGCAGCGTTGTAGGGACAGACACTAGCGGGATGCCCTACAATGAGCAGTTCTTC
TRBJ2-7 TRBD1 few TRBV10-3 CAISPGTGHYEQYF TGTGCCATCAGCCCCGGGACAGGGCATTACGAGCAGTACTTC
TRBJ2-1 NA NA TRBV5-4 CAARRSYNEQFF TGTGCCGCGCGGCGGTCCTACAATGAGCAGTTCTTC
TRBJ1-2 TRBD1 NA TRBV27 CASSFGDRAGGYTF TGTGCCAGCAGTTTTGGGGACAGGGCCGGTGGCTACACCTTC
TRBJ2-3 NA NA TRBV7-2 CASSLNRATDTQYF TGTGCCAGCAGCTTAAACAGGGCCACAGATACGCAGTATTTT
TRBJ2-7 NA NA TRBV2 CALAPSGDREQYF TGTGCCTTGGCCCCGTCAGGGGACCGCGAGCAGTACTTC
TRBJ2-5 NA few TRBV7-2 CASRPLAARETQYF TGTGCCAGCAGGCCCTTGGCGGCTAGAGAGACCCAGTACTTC
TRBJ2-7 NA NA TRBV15 CATSREDSKLDEQYF TGTGCCACCAGCAGAGAGGACAGTAAGTTGGACGAGCAGTACTTC
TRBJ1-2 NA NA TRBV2 CASSEARRGGDGYTF TGTGCCAGCAGTGAAGCGCGGAGAGGGGGTGATGGCTACACCTTC
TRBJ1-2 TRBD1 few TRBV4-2 CASSPGDSAFYGYTF TGTGCCAGCAGCCCAGGGGACAGCGCTTTCTATGGCTACACCTTC
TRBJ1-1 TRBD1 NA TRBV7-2 CASSLLGQGRTEAFF TGTGCCAGCAGCCTCCTGGGACAGGGAAGAACTGAAGCTTTCTTT
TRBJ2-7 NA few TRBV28 CASSSLYEQYF TGTGCCAGCAGTTCCCTCTACGAGCAGTACTTC
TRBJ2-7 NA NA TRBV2 CASQTEFSYEQYF TGTGCCAGCCAGACTGAATTCTCCTACGAGCAGTACTTC
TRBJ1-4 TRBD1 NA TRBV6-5 CASSPDRLRDEKLFF TGTGCCAGCAGCCCGGACAGGCTCCGGGATGAAAAACTGTTTTTT
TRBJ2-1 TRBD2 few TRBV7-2 CASTGLAGEQFF TGTGCCAGCACGGGACTAGCTGGTGAGCAGTTCTTC
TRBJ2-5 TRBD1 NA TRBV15 CATSPRTGGGETQYF TGTGCCACCAGCCCCCGGACAGGGGGAGGCGAGACCCAGTACTTC
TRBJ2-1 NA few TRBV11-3 CASSLGHRNEQFF TGTGCCAGCAGCTTAGGACACAGGAATGAGCAGTTCTTC
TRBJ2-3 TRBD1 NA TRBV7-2 CASSFRTGGTDTQYF TGTGCCAGCAGCTTCCGGACAGGGGGCACAGATACGCAGTATTTT
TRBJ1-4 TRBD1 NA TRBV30 CAWGQGNEKLFF TGTGCCTGGGGACAGGGAAATGAAAAACTGTTTTTT
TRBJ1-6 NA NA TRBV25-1 CASSDPGQYNSPLHF TGTGCCAGCAGTGACCCCGGACAGTATAATTCACCCCTCCACTTT
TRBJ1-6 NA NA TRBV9 CASSGTGQSNSPLHF TGTGCCAGCAGCGGAACGGGACAAAGTAATTCACCCCTCCACTTT
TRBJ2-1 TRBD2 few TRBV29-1 CSVEPAGDEQFF TGCAGCGTTGAACCCGCGGGGGATGAGCAGTTCTTC
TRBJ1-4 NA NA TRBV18 CASSQGEEWKLFF TGTGCCAGCTCACAAGGGGAGGAGTGGAAACTGTTTTTT
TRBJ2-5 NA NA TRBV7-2 CASSLAWAGQETQYF TGTGCCAGCAGCTTAGCGTGGGCAGGTCAAGAGACCCAGTACTTC
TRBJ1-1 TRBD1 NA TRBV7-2 CASSWDRNTEAFF TGTGCCAGCAGCTGGGACAGGAACACTGAAGCTTTCTTT
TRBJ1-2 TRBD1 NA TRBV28 CASYENRGVVYGYTF TGTGCCAGCTATGAAAACAGGGGGGTTGTCTATGGCTACACCTTC
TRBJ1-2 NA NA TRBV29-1 CSVVLGRTYTYGYTF TGCAGCGTTGTCCTCGGACGGACTTACACTTATGGCTACACCTTC
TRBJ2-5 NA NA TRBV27 CASSLGWGAETQYF TGTGCCAGCAGTTTAGGTTGGGGCGCAGAGACCCAGTACTTC
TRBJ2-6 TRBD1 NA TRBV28 CASSIRTGVSGANVLTF TGTGCCAGCAGTATCAGGACAGGAGTCTCTGGGGCCAACGTCCTGACTTTC
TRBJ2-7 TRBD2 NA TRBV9 CASSVGRTSSYEQYF TGTGCCAGCAGCGTAGGTAGGACTAGCAGCTACGAGCAGTACTTC
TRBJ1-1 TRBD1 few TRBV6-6 CASSYSPGGGTEAFF TGTGCCAGCAGTTACTCGCCAGGGGGCGGAACTGAAGCTTTCTTT
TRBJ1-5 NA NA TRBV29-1 CSVGDTGNSNQPQHF TGCAGCGTTGGAGACACCGGTAATAGCAATCAGCCCCAGCATTTT
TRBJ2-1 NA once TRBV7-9 CASSSGTFNEQFF TGTGCCAGCAGCTCAGGGACTTTTAATGAGCAGTTCTTC
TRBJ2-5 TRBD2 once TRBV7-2 CASSPPGLAGGPETQYF TGTGCCAGCAGCCCGCCGGGACTAGCGGGAGGGCCGGAGACCCAGTACTTC
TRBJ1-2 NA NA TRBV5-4 CASSLAAESLSYYGYTF TGTGCCAGCAGCTTGGCGGCGGAAAGCCTCTCTTATTATGGCTACACCTTC